What follows are 30 T cell receptor beta chains derived from one specimen sequenced in a study of human T cells and chemical hapten exposure. Regarding time point: patch test 2, 6 weeks after DPC sensitization. Treatment: therapeutic diphenylcyclopropenone sensitization with weekly scalp DPC. TCRdb fed the RACE reads into MiXCR, producing one record per CDR3 protein. The sample contains 84,000 or so distinct CDR3 sequences, about 9.4% of which appear only once. Sequenced material: whole blood, taken in connection with sensitization to the hapten diphenylcyclopropenone (DPC). The receptors were sampled from a woman aged 25 to 39 with alopecia areata. Some clones in this sample may be carry-over from other donors' samples.

This clonotype was counted many times. The rearrangement links TRBV4-2 to TRBJ1-1; D is possibly TRBD1 (6 bases). The V end was cut by 0 bases, the J end by 6 bases, with 8 bases between. The CDR3 is 13 residues long. The germline CDR1 and CDR2 sequences are LGHNA and YNFKEQ. The CDR3 region has the DNA TGTGCCAGCAGCCAAGATAGGGGGGCTGAAGCTTTCTTT. As protein: CASSQDRGAEAFF.

This clonotype was seen at least ten times. The chain has TRBV28 and TRBJ1-2; D perhaps matches TRBD1 (5 bases). Germline CDR1 is MDHEN and CDR2 is SYDVKM. The CDR3 totals 17 residues. The V and J ends lost 5 bases and 0 bases respectively, with 19 bases between them. In DNA, the CDR3 is TGTGCCAGCAGTCCTTCGGGATGGGGCGGTTCTAACTATGGCTACACCTTC. It is translated as CASSPSGWGGSNYGYTF.

This clonotype is a singleton in its sample. The chain employs TRBV4-3 and TRBJ2-3; 7 bases map to TRBD2. The germline V gene encodes CDR1 LGHNA and CDR2 YSLEER. This CDR3 region has 15 residues. With 4 bases clipped from V and 6 bases from J, the junction kept 10 bases outside the gene matches. The CDR3 here is CASSPIAGSGDTQYF. The CDR3 DNA follows: TGCGCCAGCAGCCCGATAGCGGGTTCAGGGGATACGCAGTATTTT.

This clonotype was seen ten or more times. The CDR3 DNA is TGCAGCGTCCCGGGACTAGCAGTAGATACGCAGTATTTT. It yields the protein CSVPGLAVDTQYF. V gene TRBV29-1 combines with J gene TRBJ2-3, with 9 bases lining up with TRBD2. Per germline, CDR1 SQVTM and CDR2 ANQGSEA. The CDR3 is made up of 13 amino acids. The ends lost 6 bases at V and 5 bases at J; junction bases unmatched: 6.

At least ten counts were recorded for this clonotype. The rearrangement links TRBV6-6 to TRBJ1-4; 9 bases are shared with TRBD1. The CDR3 has 16 residues. Germline assignment: CDR1 MNHNY and CDR2 SVGAGI (reference sequence). Losses at the gene ends were 6 bases for V and 3 bases for J; bases not matched to a gene: 8. CDR3 sequence: CASRPTGGVPNEKLFF. The CDR3 DNA reads as TGTGCCAGCAGACCAACAGGGGGCGTTCCTAATGAAAAACTGTTTTTT.

This clonotype has a count of ten or more. The CDR3 loop is CASSGAGTTGELFF. The CDR3 region has the DNA TGCGCCAGCAGTGGGGCAGGAACGACCGGGGAGCTGTTTTTT. This chain joins TRBV5-1 and TRBJ2-2, with D tentatively TRBD1 (5 bases). Deletions cut 5 bases from V and 5 bases from J, with 13 bases between. The CDR3 spans 14 residues. Per the germline V gene, CDR1 is SGHRS and CDR2 is YFSETQ.

This clonotype was recorded a few times. This sequence joins TRBV29-1 and TRBJ1-2, with a tentative D call TRBD1 (5 bases). V lost 7 bases to trimming and J lost 5 bases, with 17 bases between them. Germline V gene data show CDR1 as SQVTM and CDR2 as ANQGSEA. The CDR3 sequence is 13 residues long. CDR3 in DNA: TGCAGCGCCGAGACGGGGGACGGGTATGGCTACACCTTC. It specifies CSAETGDGYGYTF.

In regard to this clonotype: Since a much larger clone is just one base distant, this may be a read error. The chain has TRBV10-3 and TRBJ1-5; possibly TRBD1 for D (6 bases). Germline CDR1 ENHRY, CDR2 SYGVKD. Trimming removed 4 bases at V and 0 bases at J, with 7 bases between. The CDR3 extends over 14 amino acids. The CDR3 loop reads CAISGTASNQPQHF. The CDR3 coding sequence is TGTGCCATCAGTGGGACAGCTAGCAATCAGCCCCAGCATTTT.

This clonotype came up many times. The chain joins TRBV28 to TRBJ2-5, with 9 positions matching TRBD1. With 3 bases clipped from V and 5 bases from J, the junction kept 10 bases outside the gene matches. Germline V CDR1 and CDR2: MDHEN, SYDVKM. The length of the CDR3 is 16 residues. CDR3 DNA sequence: TGTGCCAGCAGTTTGGTGGGACAGGGTCCGTTCGAGACCCAGTACTTC. It codes for CASSLVGQGPFETQYF.

Of note for this clonotype: A much bigger clone sits one base away, suggesting this may be a read error. V usage is TRBV7-9 and J usage is TRBJ2-3, with 11 nucleotides matching TRBD2. Germline loops: CDR1 SEHNR, CDR2 FQNEAQ (reference sequence). The CDR3 spans 17 residues. CDR3 sequence (DNA): TGTGCCAGCAGCTCATTAGCGGGAGGGCCGTCGTGGGATATGCAGTATTTT. Translation gives CASSSLAGGPSWDMQYF.

This chain connects TRBV28 to TRBJ2-7; no reliable D call. This CDR3 has 12 amino acids. Deletions cut 3 bases from V and 6 bases from J, with 9 bases between. Germline CDR1 reads MDHEN; CDR2 reads SYDVKM. The CDR3 region is CASSFGHVEQYF. As DNA, the CDR3 is TGTGCCAGCAGTTTCGGCCACGTCGAGCAGTACTTC.

There are many counts of this clonotype. V gene TRBV10-2 combines with J gene TRBJ2-5, with D uncertain. Trimming shortened V by 5 bases and J by 3 bases, and 10 bases separated the two germline ends. Germline loops: CDR1 WSHSY, CDR2 SAAADI. The CDR3 is 13 amino acids. CDR3 sequence reads: CASSRAFKETQYF. The CDR3 DNA follows: TGCGCCAGCAGTCGCGCCTTTAAAGAGACCCAGTACTTC.

This sequence joins TRBV5-1 and TRBJ2-3; a weak D match, TRBD2 (5 bases). CDR1 and CDR2 from the germline V gene are SGHRS and YFSETQ. V shed 3 bases and J shed 1 base, with 9 bases lying between them. The CDR3 is 14 residues long. CDR3 coding DNA: TGCGCCAGCAGCTCTCAAGCGGGCACAGATACGCAGTATTTT. It encodes CASSSQAGTDTQYF.

Only a few counts were recorded for this clonotype. CDR3 amino acids: CSGKGPYEQYF. The CDR3 bases are TGCAGCGGAAAGGGTCCCTACGAGCAGTACTTC. The J gene is TRBJ2-7, the V gene TRBV29-1; no clear D gene. CDR3 length equals 11 residues. V was pared by 7 bases and J by 2 bases, with 9 bases between. CDR1 is SQVTM and CDR2 is ANQGSEA in the germline V gene.

This clonotype was recorded many times. This sequence joins TRBV7-2 and TRBJ2-1; D gene ambiguous. Between the trimmed V and J ends, which lost 3 bases and 7 bases, there was a span of 4 bases. The CDR3 extends over 11 amino acids. Germline V gene lookup returns CDR1 SGHTA and CDR2 FQGNSA. CDR3 protein: CASSFFNEQFF. CDR3 nucleotide sequence: TGTGCCAGCAGCTTTTTTAATGAGCAGTTCTTC.

This clonotype has at least ten counts. The CDR3 coding sequence is TGCGCCAGCAGCTTGTTTGGTTCGGGACGAGCGGGAGGTCCAGATACGCAGTATTTT. This translates into CASSLFGSGRAGGPDTQYF. The rearrangement uses TRBV5-1 and TRBJ2-3; 9 bases agree with TRBD2. CDR1 is SGHRS, CDR2 YFSETQ, per germline. After removal of 1 base from V and 4 bases from J, the junction contained 16 bases not matched to a gene. This CDR3 is built from 19 residues.

Points on this clonotype: This could be a read error, since a much larger clone is one nucleotide away. In DNA, the CDR3 is TGTGCCAACACCCCGACCTTAAGGGACACCGGGGAGCTGTTTTTT. The encoded protein is CANTPTLRDTGELFF. The chain uses TRBV12-3 or TRBV12-4 and TRBJ2-2; D ambiguous. This CDR3 spans 15 amino acids. V lost 10 bases and J lost 3, with 18 bases in between.

This clonotype showed up many times. This chain joins TRBV7-6 and TRBJ2-5; D is tentatively TRBD1 or TRBD2 (5 bases each). CDR1 is SGHVS and CDR2 is FNYEAQ in the germline V gene. Trimming removed 5 bases at V and 2 bases at J, with 12 bases between. The CDR3 runs 14 residues. This CDR3 is CASSQRGGQETQYF. The CDR3 nucleotides are TGTGCCAGCAGCCAACGTGGGGGTCAAGAGACCCAGTACTTC.

This clonotype was seen repeatedly, ten times or more. In DNA, the CDR3 is TGCAGTGCTATCGGCAGGGGATCATACGAGCAGTACTTC. It yields the protein CSAIGRGSYEQYF. The chain carries TRBV20-1 and TRBJ2-7; perhaps TRBD1 as D (6 bases). V was clipped by 4 bases and J by 4 bases, with 14 bases between them. Germline V CDR1 and CDR2: DFQATT, SNEGSKA (reference sequence). CDR3 length: 13 residues.

This clonotype came up many times. This rearrangement joins TRBV4-2 to TRBJ1-2; TRBD1 might be the D (5 bases). This CDR3 region has 14 residues. In germline, CDR1 is LGHNA, CDR2 YNFKEQ. Deletions cut 0 bases from V and 5 bases from J, with 10 bases between. The DNA of the CDR3 is TGTGCCAGCAGCCAAGATGCGGGGACGTATGGCTACACCTTC. It translates to CASSQDAGTYGYTF.

This clonotype occurred a few times. The V gene is TRBV19, the J gene TRBJ2-3, with D uncertain. The germline gives CDR1 LNHDA, CDR2 SQIVND (reference sequence). The CDR3 consists of 16 residues. V was clipped by 1 base and J by 0 bases, with 11 bases between them. CDR3 in DNA: TGTGCCAGTAGTATAGGGACGGACCTTAGCACAGATACGCAGTATTTT. It is translated as CASSIGTDLSTDTQYF.

This clonotype was recorded at least ten times. The CDR3, as DNA: TGTGCCAGCAGTTACCGACGAGGGTTGCGACAGGGGAATGAAAAACTGTTTTTT. Translated: CASSYRRGLRQGNEKLFF. The chain couples TRBV6-2 or TRBV6-3 to TRBJ1-4, with 8 bases that match TRBD1. The CDR3 length is 18 residues. Germline assignment: CDR1 MNHEY and CDR2 SVGEGT. J gave up 5 bases and V 2 bases, and 13 bases lay outside the gene matches.

This clonotype was seen ten or more times. This chain links TRBV18 with TRBJ1-5, with no clear D. The CDR3 is made up of 16 amino acids. Trimming took 1 base from V and 2 from J, leaving 12 bases between them. CDR1 KGHSH and CDR2 LQKENI come from the germline V gene. CDR3 protein: CASSPRPGEGNQPQHF. The CDR3 nucleotides read TGTGCCAGCTCACCACGGCCCGGGGAGGGCAATCAGCCCCAGCATTTT. Full variable domain (remainder filled in from reference TRBV18 and TRBJ1-5): NAGVMQNPRHLVRRRGQEARLRCSPMKGHSHVYWYRQLPEEGLKFMVYLQKENIIDESGMPKERFSAEFPKEGPSILRIQQVVRGDSAAYFCASSPRPGEGNQPQHFGDGTRLSIL.

This clonotype was detected many times. V and J are TRBV2 and TRBJ1-1, with a possible D match to TRBD1 (6 bases). The CDR3 has 15 amino acids. Trimming left V 7 bases short and J 4 bases short, with 19 bases between. Germline V lookup: CDR1 SNHLY, CDR2 FYNNEI. CDR3 region: CASIRTGGAGTEAFF. The CDR3 DNA sequence: TGTGCCAGCATCAGAACGGGGGGGGCTGGCACTGAAGCTTTCTTT.

The chain couples TRBV28 to TRBJ2-4; D gene uncertain. V lost 3 bases, J lost 1 base, and 10 bases lay in between. The CDR3 is 15 amino acids. CDR1 MDHEN and CDR2 SYDVKM come from the germline V gene. The CDR3 coding sequence is TGTGCCAGCAGTTTTGTGCAGGAGGCCAAAAACATTCAGTACTTC. This sequence encodes CASSFVQEAKNIQYF.

The rearrangement links TRBV4-1 to TRBJ1-2; D not certain. CDR1 MGHRA and CDR2 YSYEKL come from the germline V gene. This CDR3 contains 14 residues. V shed 0 bases and J shed 2 bases, with 7 bases lying between them. CDR3 coding DNA: TGCGCCAGCAGCCAAGAAGGAGTAAACTATGGCTACACCTTC. As protein: CASSQEGVNYGYTF.

The genes are TRBV27 and TRBJ2-1; maybe TRBD1 (6 bases). In germline, CDR1 is MNHEY, CDR2 SMNVEV (reference sequence). V shed 2 bases and J shed 9 bases, with 11 bases lying between them. This CDR3 contains 13 residues. The CDR3 here is CASSLPQGGEQFF. CDR3 nucleotides: TGTGCCAGCAGTTTACCACAAGGGGGTGAGCAGTTCTTC.

The sample holds a few counts of this clonotype. The V and J genes are TRBV19 and TRBJ2-6, with D possibly being TRBD1 (6 bases). The germline V gene has CDR1 LNHDA and CDR2 SQIVND (reference sequence). The CDR3 length is 16 residues. V was shortened by 3 bases and J by 1 base, with 10 bases between the two germline ends. CDR3 sequence reads: CASSIGQGSGANVLTF. CDR3 bases: TGTGCCAGTAGTATTGGCCAGGGGTCTGGGGCCAACGTCCTGACTTTC.

This clonotype has a count of ten or more. J is TRBJ1-4 and V is TRBV6-6; D gene unclear. Trimming removed 7 bases from V and 4 bases from J, with 22 bases in between. The CDR3 loop spans 17 amino acids. The germline V gene has CDR1 MNHNY and CDR2 SVGAGI (reference sequence). The DNA of the CDR3 is TGTGCCAGCACAAAATTTCTAGGCAGCCCGCGTAATGAAAAACTGTTTTTT. Translated, it gives CASTKFLGSPRNEKLFF.

The table lists this clonotype with many counts. The rearrangement joins TRBV30 to TRBJ2-5, with D unresolved. The CDR3 has 12 amino acids. CDR1 is GTSNPN and CDR2 is SVGIG in the germline V gene (reference sequence). The ends were cut back, 4 bases at V and 1 base at J, with 7 bases in the middle. The CDR3 loop is CAWKYSQETQYF. CDR3 DNA: TGTGCCTGGAAATACTCCCAAGAGACCCAGTACTTC.